One TCR beta chain is described in this entry. This CDR3 region has 15 residues. V was shortened by 3 bases and J by 8 bases, with 21 bases between the two germline ends. The germline gives CDR1 DFQATT, CDR2 SNEGSKA (reference sequence). This entry comes from a study of blood T cell repertoires in COVID-19. Background on the study: The United States, Italy and Spain were the sources of the acute and convalescent COVID-19 samples.

Repertoires were generated with immunoSEQ multiplex PCR, while TCRdb's copy carries only in-frame clones and drops some. The repertoire includes approximately 240,000 clones, around 81% of them detected once, and about 2.1% sits in the top ten. The sequencing input was peripheral blood. The chain uses TRBV20-1 and TRBJ2-3; maybe TRBD1 (5 bases). This sequence was found in a woman aged 55-69 years with acute or convalescent COVID-19. In DNA, the CDR3 is TGCAGTGCTAGTCGGCTAGGGGCCTATGCAAGTACGCAGTATTTT. Residues: CSASRLGAYASTQYF.